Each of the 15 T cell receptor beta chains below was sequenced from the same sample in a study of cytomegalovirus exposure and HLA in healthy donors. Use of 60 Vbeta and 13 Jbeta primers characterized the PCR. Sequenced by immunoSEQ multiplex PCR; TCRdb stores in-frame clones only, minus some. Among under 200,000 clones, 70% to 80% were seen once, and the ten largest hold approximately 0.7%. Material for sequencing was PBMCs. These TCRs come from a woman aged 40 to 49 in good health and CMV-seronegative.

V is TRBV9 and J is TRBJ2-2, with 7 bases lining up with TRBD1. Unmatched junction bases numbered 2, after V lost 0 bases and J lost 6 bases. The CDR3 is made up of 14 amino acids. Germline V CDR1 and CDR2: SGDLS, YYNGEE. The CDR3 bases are TGTGCCAGCAGCGTAGTTCAGGGGGCCGGGGAGCTGTTTTTT. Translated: CASSVVQGAGELFF.

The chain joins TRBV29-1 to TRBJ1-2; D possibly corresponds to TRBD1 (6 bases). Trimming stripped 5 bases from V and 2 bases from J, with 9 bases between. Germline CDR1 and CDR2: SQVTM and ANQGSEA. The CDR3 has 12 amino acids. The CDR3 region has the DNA TGCAGCGTTAGACAGGAGAACTATGGCTACACCTTC. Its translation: CSVRQENYGYTF.

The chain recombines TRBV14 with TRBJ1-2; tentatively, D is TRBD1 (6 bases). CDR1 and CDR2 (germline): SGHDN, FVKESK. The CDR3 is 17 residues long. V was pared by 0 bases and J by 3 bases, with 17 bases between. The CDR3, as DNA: TGTGCCAGCAGCCAAGATCGAGGCGACAGGAAGCACTATGGCTACACCTTC. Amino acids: CASSQDRGDRKHYGYTF.

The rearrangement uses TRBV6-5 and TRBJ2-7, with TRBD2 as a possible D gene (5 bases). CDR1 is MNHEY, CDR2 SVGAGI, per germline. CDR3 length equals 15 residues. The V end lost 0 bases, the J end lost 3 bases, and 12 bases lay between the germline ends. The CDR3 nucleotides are TGTGCCAGCAGTTACTCGAAGGACTGGCTCTACGAGCAGTACTTC. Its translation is CASSYSKDWLYEQYF.

CDR3 coding DNA: TGTGCCAGCAGCGTATCTCACAGCTACAATGAGCAGTTCTTC. Translated, it gives CASSVSHSYNEQFF. The J gene is TRBJ2-1, the V gene TRBV9; D is unclear. This CDR3 has 14 amino acids. Germline V gives CDR1 SGDLS, CDR2 YYNGEE. V was shortened by 1 base and J by 3 bases, with 8 bases between the two germline ends. The variable domain in full, with the rest retrieved from reference TRBV9 and TRBJ2-1, is DSGVTQTPKHLITATGQRVTLRCSPRSGDLSVYWYQQSLDQGLQFLIQYYNGEERAKGNILERFSAQQFPDLHSELNLSSLELGDSALYFCASSVSHSYNEQFFGPGTRLTVL.

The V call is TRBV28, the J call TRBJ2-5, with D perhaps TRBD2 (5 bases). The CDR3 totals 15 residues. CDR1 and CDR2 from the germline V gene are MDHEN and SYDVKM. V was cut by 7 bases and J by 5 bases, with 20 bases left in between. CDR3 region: CASIPGIGIGETQYF. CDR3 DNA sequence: TGTGCCAGCATCCCCGGGATAGGGATCGGGGAGACCCAGTACTTC.

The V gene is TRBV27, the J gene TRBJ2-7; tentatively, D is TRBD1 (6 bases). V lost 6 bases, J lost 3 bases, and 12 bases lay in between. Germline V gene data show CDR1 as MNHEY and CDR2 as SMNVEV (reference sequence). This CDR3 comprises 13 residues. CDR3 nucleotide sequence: TGTGCCAGCAGGGGCAGGGGCTTCTACGAGCAGTACTTC. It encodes CASRGRGFYEQYF.

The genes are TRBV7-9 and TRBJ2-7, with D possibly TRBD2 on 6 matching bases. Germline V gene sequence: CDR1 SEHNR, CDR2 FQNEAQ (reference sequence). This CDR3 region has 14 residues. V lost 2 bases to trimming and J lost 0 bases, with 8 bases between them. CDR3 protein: CASSLYGSSYEQYF. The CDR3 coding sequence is TGTGCCAGCAGCTTATACGGGAGCTCCTACGAGCAGTACTTC.

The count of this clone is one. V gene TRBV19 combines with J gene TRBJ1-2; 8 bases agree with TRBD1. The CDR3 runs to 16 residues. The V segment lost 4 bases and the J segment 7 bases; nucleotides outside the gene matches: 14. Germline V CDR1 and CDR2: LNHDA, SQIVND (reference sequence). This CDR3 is CASSTSITRQGFGYTF. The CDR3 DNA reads TGTGCCAGTAGTACCTCCATTACTCGACAGGGGTTTGGCTACACCTTC.

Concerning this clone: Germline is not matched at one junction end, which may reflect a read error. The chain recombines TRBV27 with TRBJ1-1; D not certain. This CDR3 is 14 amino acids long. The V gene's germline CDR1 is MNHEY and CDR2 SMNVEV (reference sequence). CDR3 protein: CAGSLSAMNTEAFF. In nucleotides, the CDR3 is TGTGCCGGCAGTTTAAGTGCTATGAACACTGAAGCTTTCTTT.

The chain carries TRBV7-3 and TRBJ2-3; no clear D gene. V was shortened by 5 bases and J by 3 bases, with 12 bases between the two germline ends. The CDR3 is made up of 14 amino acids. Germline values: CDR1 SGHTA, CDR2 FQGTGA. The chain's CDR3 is CASSRASVTDTQYF. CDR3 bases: TGTGCCAGCAGCCGCGCGTCCGTGACAGATACGCAGTATTTT.

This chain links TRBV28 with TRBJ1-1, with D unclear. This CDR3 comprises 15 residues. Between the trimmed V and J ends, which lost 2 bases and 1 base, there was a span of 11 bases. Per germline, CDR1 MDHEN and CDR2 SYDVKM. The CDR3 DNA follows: TGTGCCAGCAGTTTAAGGTACCGGAGGAACACTGAAGCTTTCTTT. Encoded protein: CASSLRYRRNTEAFF.

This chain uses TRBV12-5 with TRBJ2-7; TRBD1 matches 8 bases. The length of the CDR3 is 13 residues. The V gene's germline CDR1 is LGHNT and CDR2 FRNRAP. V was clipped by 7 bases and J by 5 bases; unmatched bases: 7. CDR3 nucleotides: TGTGCTAGTGCGGGGACAGGACTTGACGAGCAGTACTTC. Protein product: CASAGTGLDEQYF.

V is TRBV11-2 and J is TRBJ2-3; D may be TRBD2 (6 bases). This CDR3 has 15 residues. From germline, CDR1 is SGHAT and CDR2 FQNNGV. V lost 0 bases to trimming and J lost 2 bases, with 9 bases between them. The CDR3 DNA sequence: TGTGCCAGCAGCTTAGAGGGCGGGAACACAGATACGCAGTATTTT. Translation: CASSLEGGNTDTQYF.

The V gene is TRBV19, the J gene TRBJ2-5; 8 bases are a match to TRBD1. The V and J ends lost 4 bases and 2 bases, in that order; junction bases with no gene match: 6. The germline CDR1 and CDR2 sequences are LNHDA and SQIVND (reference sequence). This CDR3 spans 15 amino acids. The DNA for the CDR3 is TGTGCCAGTAGTACCGGGACAGGCCGACAAGAGACCCAGTACTTC. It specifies CASSTGTGRQETQYF.